This TCR beta chain was profiled in a study of cytomegalovirus exposure and HLA in healthy donors. Background on the study: Earlier, 200 million or so T cells were analyzed, and 90 million to 120 million unique TCR beta sequences were found among them.

The J segment lost 4 bases and the V segment lost 7 bases, leaving 12 bases of the junction unmatched. Germline CDR1 reads MDHEN; CDR2 reads SYDVKM. This CDR3 spans 15 amino acids. PCR employed 60 Vbeta and 13 Jbeta primers. The method was immunoSEQ multiplex PCR; TCRdb's version includes in-frame clones alone and lacks a portion of them. The table shows some 160,000 clones, with 84% occurring only once. Sequencing was performed on PBMCs. The chain joins TRBV28 to TRBJ1-1; 7 bases fit TRBD1. The clonotype originates from a man aged 18 to 29 in good health and CMV-seronegative. In DNA, the CDR3 is TGTGCCAGCAATACTTTTTCAGGGGGACGCACTGAAGCTTTCTTT. Its protein product is CASNTFSGGRTEAFF.